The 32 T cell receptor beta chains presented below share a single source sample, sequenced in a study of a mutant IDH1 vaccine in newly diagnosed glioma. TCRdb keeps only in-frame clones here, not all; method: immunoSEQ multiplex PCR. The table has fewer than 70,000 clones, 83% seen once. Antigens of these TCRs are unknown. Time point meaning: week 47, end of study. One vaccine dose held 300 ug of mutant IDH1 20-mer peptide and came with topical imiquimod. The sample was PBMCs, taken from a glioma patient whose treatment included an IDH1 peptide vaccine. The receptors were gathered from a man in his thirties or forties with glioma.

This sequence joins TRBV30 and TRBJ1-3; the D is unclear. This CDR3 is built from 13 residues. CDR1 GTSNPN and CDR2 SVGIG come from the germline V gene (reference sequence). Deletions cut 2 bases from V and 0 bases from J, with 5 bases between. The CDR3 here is CAWSHGSGNTIYF. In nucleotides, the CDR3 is TGTGCCTGGAGTCACGGCTCTGGAAACACCATATATTTT. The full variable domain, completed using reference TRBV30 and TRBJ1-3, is SQTIHQWPATLVQPVGSPLSLECTVEGTSNPNLYWYRQAAGRGLQLLFYSVGIGQISSEVPQNLSASRPQDRQFILSSKKLLLSDSGFYLCAWSHGSGNTIYFGEGSWLTVV.

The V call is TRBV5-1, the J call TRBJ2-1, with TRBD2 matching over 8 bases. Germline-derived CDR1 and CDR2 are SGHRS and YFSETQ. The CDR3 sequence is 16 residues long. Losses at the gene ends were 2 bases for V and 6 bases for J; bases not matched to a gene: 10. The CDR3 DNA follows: TGCGCCAGCAGCTTAGGGATGAGCGGGGGAATCAATGAGCAGTTCTTC. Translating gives CASSLGMSGGINEQFF.

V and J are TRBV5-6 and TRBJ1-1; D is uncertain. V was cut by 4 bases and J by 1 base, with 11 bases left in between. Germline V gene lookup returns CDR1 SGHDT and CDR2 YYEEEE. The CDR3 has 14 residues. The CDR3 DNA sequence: TGTGCCAGCAGCAGGCTATCCTCGAACACTGAAGCTTTCTTT. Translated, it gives CASSRLSSNTEAFF.

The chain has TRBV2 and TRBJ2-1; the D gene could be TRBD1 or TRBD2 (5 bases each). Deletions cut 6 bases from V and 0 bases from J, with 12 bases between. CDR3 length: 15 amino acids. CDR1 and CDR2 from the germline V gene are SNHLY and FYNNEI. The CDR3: CASSDGTGSYNEQFF. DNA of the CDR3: TGTGCCAGCAGCGATGGGACGGGCTCCTACAATGAGCAGTTCTTC.

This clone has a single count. The DNA of the CDR3 is TGCGCCAGCAGCTTGGATCCAAGGGATTCTGGAAACACCATATATTTT. This translates into CASSLDPRDSGNTIYF. The rearrangement joins TRBV5-1 to TRBJ1-3; the D is unclear. There are 16 residues in the CDR3. V was clipped by 0 bases and J by 1 base, with 11 bases between them. Germline lookup yields CDR1 SGHRS and CDR2 YFSETQ.

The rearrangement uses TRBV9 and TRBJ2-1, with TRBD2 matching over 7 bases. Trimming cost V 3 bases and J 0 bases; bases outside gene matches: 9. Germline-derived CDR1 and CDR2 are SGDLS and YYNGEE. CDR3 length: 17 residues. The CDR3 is CASSEWGEGTSYNEQFF. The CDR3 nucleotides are TGTGCCAGCAGCGAGTGGGGGGAGGGGACCTCCTACAATGAGCAGTTCTTC.

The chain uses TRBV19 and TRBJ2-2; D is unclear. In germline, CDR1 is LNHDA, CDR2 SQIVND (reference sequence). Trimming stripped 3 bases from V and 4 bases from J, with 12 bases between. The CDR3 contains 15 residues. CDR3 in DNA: TGTGCCAGTAGTATCTGGTCCGGTGGCACCGGGGAGCTGTTTTTT. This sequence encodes CASSIWSGGTGELFF.

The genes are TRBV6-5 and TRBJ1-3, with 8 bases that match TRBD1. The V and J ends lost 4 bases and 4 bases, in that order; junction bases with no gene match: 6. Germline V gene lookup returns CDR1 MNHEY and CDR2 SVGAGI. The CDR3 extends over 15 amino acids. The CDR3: CASSLDRDRGNTIYF. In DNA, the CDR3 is TGTGCCAGCAGTTTGGACAGGGACAGAGGAAACACCATATATTTT.

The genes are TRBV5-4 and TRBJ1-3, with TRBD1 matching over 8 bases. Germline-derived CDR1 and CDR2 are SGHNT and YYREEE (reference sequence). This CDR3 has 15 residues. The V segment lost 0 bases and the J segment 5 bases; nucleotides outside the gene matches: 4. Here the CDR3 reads CASSLGAGGRNTIYF. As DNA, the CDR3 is TGTGCCAGCAGCTTGGGGGCAGGGGGCAGAAACACCATATATTTT.

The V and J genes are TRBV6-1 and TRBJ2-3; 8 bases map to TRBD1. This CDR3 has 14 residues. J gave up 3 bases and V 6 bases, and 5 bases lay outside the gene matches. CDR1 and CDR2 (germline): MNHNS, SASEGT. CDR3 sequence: CASRDRVSTDTQYF. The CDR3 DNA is TGTGCCAGCAGGGACAGGGTATCGACAGATACGCAGTATTTT.

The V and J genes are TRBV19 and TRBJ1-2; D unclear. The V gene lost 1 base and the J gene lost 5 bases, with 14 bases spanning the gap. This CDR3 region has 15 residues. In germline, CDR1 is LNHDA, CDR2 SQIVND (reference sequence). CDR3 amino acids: CASSIAFLTEYGYTF. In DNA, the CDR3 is TGTGCCAGTAGTATAGCGTTTTTGACGGAGTATGGCTACACCTTC. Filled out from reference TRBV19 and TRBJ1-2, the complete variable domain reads DGGITQSPKYLFRKEGQNVTLSCEQNLNHDAMYWYRQDPGQGLRLIYYSQIVNDFQKGDIAEGYSVSREKKESFPLTVTSAQKNPTAFYLCASSIAFLTEYGYTFGSGTRLTVV.

The chain's CDR3 is CASSPPWSQGEKLFF. The CDR3 nucleotides are TGTGCCAGCTCACCACCGTGGTCACAGGGCGAAAAACTGTTTTTT. The chain carries TRBV18 and TRBJ1-4, with a tentative D call TRBD1 (6 bases). V was shortened by 0 bases and J by 8 bases, with 13 bases between the two germline ends. Germline CDR1 is KGHSH and CDR2 is LQKENI. The CDR3 has 15 amino acids.

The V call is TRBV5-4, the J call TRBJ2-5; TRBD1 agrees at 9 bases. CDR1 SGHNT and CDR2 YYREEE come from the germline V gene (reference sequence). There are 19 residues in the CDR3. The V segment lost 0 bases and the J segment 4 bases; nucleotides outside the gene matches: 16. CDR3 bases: TGTGCCAGCAGCTTGGTAGGACAGGGGAGGGATTGGAGGGGAGAGACCCAGTACTTC. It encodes CASSLVGQGRDWRGETQYF.

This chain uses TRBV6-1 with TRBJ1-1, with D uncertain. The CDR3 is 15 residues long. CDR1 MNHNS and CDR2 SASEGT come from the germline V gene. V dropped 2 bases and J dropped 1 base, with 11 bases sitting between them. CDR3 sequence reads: CASSEPGTANTEAFF. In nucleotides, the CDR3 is TGTGCCAGCAGTGAACCTGGCACCGCGAACACTGAAGCTTTCTTT.

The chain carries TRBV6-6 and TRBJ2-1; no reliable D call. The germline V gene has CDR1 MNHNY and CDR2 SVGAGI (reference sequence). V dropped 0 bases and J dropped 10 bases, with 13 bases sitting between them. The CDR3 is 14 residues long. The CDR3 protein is CASSYSKTAMEQFF. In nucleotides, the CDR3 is TGTGCCAGCAGTTACTCCAAAACCGCCATGGAGCAGTTCTTC.

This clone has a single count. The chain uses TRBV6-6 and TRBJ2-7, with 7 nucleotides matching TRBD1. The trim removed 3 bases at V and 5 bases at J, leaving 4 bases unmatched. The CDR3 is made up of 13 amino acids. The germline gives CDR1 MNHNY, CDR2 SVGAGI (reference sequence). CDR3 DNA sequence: TGTGCCAGCAGTTATAGACAGGGTCACGAGCAGTACTTC. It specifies CASSYRQGHEQYF.

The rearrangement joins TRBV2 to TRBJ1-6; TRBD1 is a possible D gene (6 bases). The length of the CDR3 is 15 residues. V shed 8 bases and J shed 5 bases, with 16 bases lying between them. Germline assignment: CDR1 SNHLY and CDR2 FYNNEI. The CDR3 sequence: CASSSGGANNSPLHF. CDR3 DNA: TGTGCCAGCTCCTCCGGGGGGGCTAATAATTCACCCCTCCACTTT.

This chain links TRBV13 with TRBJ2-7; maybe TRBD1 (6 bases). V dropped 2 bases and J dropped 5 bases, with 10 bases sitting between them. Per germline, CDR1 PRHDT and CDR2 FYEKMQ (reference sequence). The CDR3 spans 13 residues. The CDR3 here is CASSLITGNEQYF. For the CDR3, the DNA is TGTGCCAGCAGCTTAATTACAGGGAACGAGCAGTACTTC.

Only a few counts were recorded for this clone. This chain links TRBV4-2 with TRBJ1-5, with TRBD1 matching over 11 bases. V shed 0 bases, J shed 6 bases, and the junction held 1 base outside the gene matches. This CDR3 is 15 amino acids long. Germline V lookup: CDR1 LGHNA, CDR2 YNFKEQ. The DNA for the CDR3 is TGTGCCAGCAGCCAAGACGGACAGGGGGCTCAGCCCCAGCATTTT. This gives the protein CASSQDGQGAQPQHF.

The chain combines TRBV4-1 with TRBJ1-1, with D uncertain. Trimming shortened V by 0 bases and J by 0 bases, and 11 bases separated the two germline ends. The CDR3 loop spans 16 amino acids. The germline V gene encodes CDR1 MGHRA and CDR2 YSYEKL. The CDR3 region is CASSQDVAVMNTEAFF. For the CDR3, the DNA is TGCGCCAGCAGCCAAGATGTAGCGGTGATGAACACTGAAGCTTTCTTT.

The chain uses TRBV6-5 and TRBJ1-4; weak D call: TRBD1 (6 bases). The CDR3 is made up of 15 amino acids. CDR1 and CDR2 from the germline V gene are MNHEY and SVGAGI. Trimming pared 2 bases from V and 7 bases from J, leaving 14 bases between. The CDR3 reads CASSYQDSTGEKLFF. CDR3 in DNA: TGTGCCAGCAGTTACCAGGACAGTACGGGTGAAAAACTGTTTTTT.

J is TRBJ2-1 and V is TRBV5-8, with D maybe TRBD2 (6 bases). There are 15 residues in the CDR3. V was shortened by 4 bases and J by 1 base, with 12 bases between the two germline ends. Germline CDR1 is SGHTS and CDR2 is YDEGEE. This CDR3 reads CASSVLAKSYNEQFF. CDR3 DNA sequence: TGTGCCAGCAGCGTTCTAGCGAAATCCTACAATGAGCAGTTCTTC.

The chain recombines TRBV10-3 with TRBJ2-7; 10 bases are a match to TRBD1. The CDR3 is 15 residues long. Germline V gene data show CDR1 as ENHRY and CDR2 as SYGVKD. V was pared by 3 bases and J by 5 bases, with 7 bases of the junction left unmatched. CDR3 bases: TGTGCCATCAGTGAAACGGGGACAGGGGTTAACGAGCAGTACTTC. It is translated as CAISETGTGVNEQYF.

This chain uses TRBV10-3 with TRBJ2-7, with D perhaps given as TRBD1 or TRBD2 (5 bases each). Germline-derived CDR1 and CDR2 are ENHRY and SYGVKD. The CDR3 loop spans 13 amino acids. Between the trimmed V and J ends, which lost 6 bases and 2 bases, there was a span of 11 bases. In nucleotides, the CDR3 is TGTGCCATCAGGGGACCGTCAACCTACGAGCAGTACTTC. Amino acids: CAIRGPSTYEQYF.

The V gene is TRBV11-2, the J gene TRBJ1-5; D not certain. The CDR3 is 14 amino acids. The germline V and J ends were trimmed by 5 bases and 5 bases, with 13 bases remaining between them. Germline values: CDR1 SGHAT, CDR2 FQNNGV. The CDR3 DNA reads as TGTGCCAGCAGCGACGGTTGGGTGGATCAGCCCCAGCATTTT. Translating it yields CASSDGWVDQPQHF. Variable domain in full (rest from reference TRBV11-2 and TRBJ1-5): EAGVAQSPRYKIIEKRQSVAFWCNPISGHATLYWYQQILGQGPKLLIQFQNNGVVDDSQLPKDRFSAERLKGVDSTLKIQPAKLEDSAVYLCASSDGWVDQPQHFGDGTRLSIL.

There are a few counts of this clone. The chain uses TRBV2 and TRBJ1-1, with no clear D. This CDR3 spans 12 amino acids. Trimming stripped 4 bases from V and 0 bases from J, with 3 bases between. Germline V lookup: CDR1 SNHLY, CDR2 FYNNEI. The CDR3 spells CASSVMNTEAFF. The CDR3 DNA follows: TGTGCCAGCAGTGTCATGAACACTGAAGCTTTCTTT.

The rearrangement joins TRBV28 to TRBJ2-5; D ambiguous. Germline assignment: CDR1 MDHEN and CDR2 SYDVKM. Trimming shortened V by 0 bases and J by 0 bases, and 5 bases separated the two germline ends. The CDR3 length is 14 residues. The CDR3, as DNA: TGTGCCAGCAGTTTATGGGCAGACCAAGAGACCCAGTACTTC. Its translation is CASSLWADQETQYF.

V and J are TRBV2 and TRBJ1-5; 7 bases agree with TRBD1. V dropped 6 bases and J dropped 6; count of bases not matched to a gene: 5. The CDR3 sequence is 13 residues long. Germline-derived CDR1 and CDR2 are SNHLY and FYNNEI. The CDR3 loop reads CASSRTGVQPQHF. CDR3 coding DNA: TGTGCCAGCAGCCGAACAGGGGTTCAGCCCCAGCATTTT.

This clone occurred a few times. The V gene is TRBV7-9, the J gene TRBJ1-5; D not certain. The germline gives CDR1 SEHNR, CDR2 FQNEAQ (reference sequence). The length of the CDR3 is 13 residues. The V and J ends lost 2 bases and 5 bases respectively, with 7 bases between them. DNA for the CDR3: TGTGCCAGCAGCTTAACCCCGGATCAGCCCCAGCATTTT. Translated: CASSLTPDQPQHF.

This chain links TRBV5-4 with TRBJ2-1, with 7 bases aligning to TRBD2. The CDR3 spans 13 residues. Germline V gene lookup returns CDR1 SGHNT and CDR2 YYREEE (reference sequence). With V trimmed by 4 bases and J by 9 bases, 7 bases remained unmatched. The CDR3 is CASSTSRLAEQFF. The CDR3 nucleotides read TGTGCCAGCAGCACTTCTAGACTAGCTGAGCAGTTCTTC.

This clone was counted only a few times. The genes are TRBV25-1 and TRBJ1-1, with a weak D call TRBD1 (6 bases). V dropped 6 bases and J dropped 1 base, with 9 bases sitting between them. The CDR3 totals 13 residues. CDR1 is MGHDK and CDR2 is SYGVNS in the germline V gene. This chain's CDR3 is CASSLQGNTEAFF. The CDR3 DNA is TGTGCCAGCAGCTTACAGGGGAACACTGAAGCTTTCTTT.

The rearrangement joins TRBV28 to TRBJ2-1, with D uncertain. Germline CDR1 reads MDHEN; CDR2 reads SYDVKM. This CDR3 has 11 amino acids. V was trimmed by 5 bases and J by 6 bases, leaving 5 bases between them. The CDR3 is CASSTLNEQFF. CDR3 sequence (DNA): TGTGCCAGCAGTACACTCAATGAGCAGTTCTTC.